Shown below are 24 T cell receptor beta chains from a single sample sequenced in a study. TCRdb ran MiXCR on the RT-PCR reads and lists one entry per CDR3 protein. The sample carries around 700,000 distinct CDR3 sequences, around 14% recorded once. The sequenced sample consisted of memory CD4+ T cells from blood. The receptor source for this set is a female donor in good health, serving as a healthy control.

There are many counts of this clonotype. This chain connects TRBV7-2 to TRBJ2-1; 7 positions match TRBD2. The CDR3 covers 13 residues. V lost 7 bases to trimming and J lost 13 bases; unmatched junction nucleotides: 13. The germline gives CDR1 SGHTA, CDR2 FQGNSA. The CDR3 loop reads CASNGLGFHLQFF. In DNA form, the CDR3 reads TGTGCCAGCAATGGACTAGGATTTCATCTACAGTTCTTC.

This clonotype was observed many times. This sequence joins TRBV4-2 and TRBJ2-3; D is perhaps TRBD1 (6 bases). CDR3 size: 14 residues. The germline V gene has CDR1 LGHNA and CDR2 YNFKEQ. Trimming took off 1 base at V and 6 bases at J, with 11 bases between the two ends. CDR3 sequence (DNA): TGTGCCAGCAGCCAAGCGAACAGGGCGGATACGCAGTATTTT. Translation gives CASSQANRADTQYF.

The chain combines TRBV5-1 with TRBJ2-2; 7 bases agree with TRBD2. This CDR3 has 15 residues. From germline, CDR1 is SGHRS and CDR2 YFSETQ. The J segment lost 7 bases and the V segment lost 4 bases, leaving 10 bases of the junction unmatched. The CDR3, as DNA: TGCGCCAGCAGCCATGGACCCGGGGGGAGCGGGGAGCTGTTTTTT. It codes for CASSHGPGGSGELFF.

CDR3: CSANQGEKLFF. DNA of the CDR3: TGCAGTGCTAATCAGGGTGAAAAACTGTTTTTT. The chain links TRBV20-1 to TRBJ1-4; tentatively, D is TRBD1 (5 bases). The CDR3 totals 11 residues. Germline assignment: CDR1 DFQATT and CDR2 SNEGSKA (reference sequence). The ends were cut back, 4 bases at V and 7 bases at J, with 7 bases in the middle.

CDR3 nucleotides: TGTGCCAGCAGAAATCCCCGCGAGACCCAGTACTTC. Protein product: CASRNPRETQYF. The chain employs TRBV6-6 and TRBJ2-5, with D unresolved. V gave up 6 bases and J gave up 5 bases, with 10 bases separating them. The length of the CDR3 is 12 residues. The germline V gene encodes CDR1 MNHNY and CDR2 SVGAGI (reference sequence).

The chain combines TRBV7-2 with TRBJ2-2; 11 bases are a match to TRBD2. Trimming took 5 bases from V and 4 from J; bases not matched to a gene: 3. The V gene's germline CDR1 is SGHTA and CDR2 FQGNSA. The CDR3 consists of 15 residues. The CDR3 bases are TGTGCCAGCAGCCCCGGGACTAGCGGCACCGGGGAGCTGTTTTTT. It codes for CASSPGTSGTGELFF.

The V and J genes are TRBV11-2 and TRBJ2-2, with D perhaps TRBD2 (5 bases). This CDR3 spans 14 amino acids. V was cut by 4 bases and J by 7 bases, with 13 bases left in between. Germline V lookup: CDR1 SGHAT, CDR2 FQNNGV. The DNA for the CDR3 is TGTGCCAGCAGCTGGCGCCGGGGTATCGGGGAGCTGTTTTTT. Translating gives CASSWRRGIGELFF.

This clonotype is a singleton in its sample. With a much larger clone just one base away, this may be a read error. It is likely a read error, because the conserved phenylalanine at the end of the CDR3 is missing. The V call is TRBV12-3 or TRBV12-4, the J call TRBJ2-5; 8 bases map to TRBD1. CDR3 size: 14 residues. The V gene end was trimmed by 4 bases and the J gene end by 5 bases; junction bases not matched to a gene: 6. The CDR3 DNA reads TGTGCCAGCAGTTCCCGGACAGGGCCGGAGACCCAGTACTTA. This encodes CASSSRTGPETQYL.

In this sample, this clonotype turned up a few times. The chain couples TRBV24-1 to TRBJ2-3; TRBD2 matches at 9 bases. The CDR3 runs 15 residues. Germline V gene data show CDR1 as KGHDR and CDR2 as SFDVKD. V dropped 3 bases and J dropped 3; count of bases not matched to a gene: 3. CDR3 sequence reads: CATSDAGGRTDTQYF. Written as DNA, the CDR3 is TGTGCCACCAGTGATGCGGGGGGGAGGACAGATACGCAGTATTTT.

This sequence joins TRBV11-3 and TRBJ2-5; TRBD2 agrees at 16 bases. From germline, CDR1 is SGHNT and CDR2 YENEEA. Trimming removed 5 bases from V and 1 base from J; junction bases left unmatched: 4. There are 17 residues in the CDR3. The CDR3 DNA follows: TGTGCCAGCAGCCGCGGGACTAGCGGGGGGGCCCAAGAGACCCAGTACTTC. Translating it yields CASSRGTSGGAQETQYF.

Concerning this clonotype: This may come from a read error, since a much larger clone is one base off. This likely comes from a read error, as the CDR3 has no conserved phenylalanine or tryptophan at its end. The gene calls are TRBV20-1 and TRBJ2-7; D is ambiguous. This CDR3 contains 14 residues. The ends were cut back, 1 base at V and 5 bases at J, with 15 bases in the middle. Germline CDR1 reads DFQATT; CDR2 reads SNEGSKA (reference sequence). For the CDR3, the DNA is TGCAGTGCTAGAGTAAAGTATTTGGGCGACGAGCAGTACCTC. Protein: CSARVKYLGDEQYL.

The chain couples TRBV10-3 to TRBJ1-1; the match to TRBD1 covers 8 bases. The CDR3 runs 18 residues. Trimming at V came to 8 bases and at J to 4 bases, leaving 21 bases not matched to a gene. The V gene's germline CDR1 is ENHRY and CDR2 SYGVKD. CDR3 amino acids: CAISPGLSRGPSGTEAFF. The CDR3 nucleotides read TGTGCCATCTCCCCCGGGCTCTCCAGGGGGCCATCGGGCACTGAAGCTTTCTTT.

This clonotype was detected a few times. CDR3 amino acids: CASSALPKIRGMAEYEQYF. In DNA, the CDR3 is TGCGCCAGCAGCGCACTCCCCAAGATTCGCGGGATGGCAGAGTACGAGCAGTACTTC. The chain recombines TRBV5-1 with TRBJ2-7; D perhaps matches TRBD2 (6 bases). V lost 4 bases, J lost 4 bases, and 30 bases lay in between. CDR3 length: 19 amino acids. The germline gives CDR1 SGHRS, CDR2 YFSETQ.

This clonotype was seen ten or more times. The rearrangement joins TRBV20-1 to TRBJ2-7; no clear D gene. The germline gives CDR1 DFQATT, CDR2 SNEGSKA (reference sequence). CDR3 size: 14 residues. The V and J ends lost 3 bases and 0 bases respectively, with 12 bases between them. In DNA, the CDR3 is TGCAGTGCTAGGGTCGGTTTCAGCTCCTACGAGCAGTACTTC. Its translation: CSARVGFSSYEQYF.

This clonotype was found a few times. J is TRBJ2-3 and V is TRBV6-1; the D is unclear. From germline, CDR1 is MNHNS and CDR2 SASEGT. The germline V and J ends were trimmed by 6 bases and 8 bases, with 12 bases remaining between them. This CDR3 is 12 amino acids long. In nucleotides, the CDR3 is TGTGCCAGCAGAGACCTTTTGGCTACGCAGTATTTT. This encodes CASRDLLATQYF.

The CDR3 nucleotides read TGTGCCAGCAGTGACTCGGCGCTAGCGGGAGTAGGTGAGCAGTTCTTC. Its protein is CASSDSALAGVGEQFF. V is TRBV6-4 and J is TRBJ2-1; 10 nucleotides line up with TRBD2. This CDR3 is built from 16 residues. The J segment lost 9 bases and the V segment lost 0 bases, leaving 8 bases of the junction unmatched. From germline, CDR1 is MRHNA and CDR2 SNTAGT.

This clonotype has just a few counts. V usage is TRBV30 and J usage is TRBJ1-2; D is unresolved. V dropped 4 bases and J dropped 4 bases, with 16 bases sitting between them. The CDR3 is made up of 14 amino acids. Germline V gene data show CDR1 as GTSNPN and CDR2 as SVGIG (reference sequence). The CDR3 loop reads CAWKSPGLGYGYTF. The CDR3 DNA sequence: TGTGCCTGGAAATCTCCCGGGCTGGGCTATGGCTACACCTTC.

The J gene is TRBJ1-2, the V gene TRBV10-3; no firm D call. CDR3 length: 12 amino acids. V shed 8 bases and J shed 2 bases, with 9 bases lying between them. Germline assignment: CDR1 ENHRY and CDR2 SYGVKD. The CDR3 protein is CAIRTENYGYTF. CDR3 coding DNA: TGTGCCATCCGCACGGAAAACTATGGCTACACCTTC.

This chain joins TRBV10-3 and TRBJ1-3; D gene uncertain. Germline values: CDR1 ENHRY, CDR2 SYGVKD. The CDR3 runs to 12 residues. V lost 4 bases and J lost 2, with 3 bases in between. CDR3 sequence: CAISGTGNTIYF. The CDR3 DNA reads TGTGCCATCAGTGGAACTGGAAACACCATATATTTT.

V gene TRBV18 combines with J gene TRBJ2-3; TRBD1 aligns across 7 bases. Germline-derived CDR1 and CDR2 are KGHSH and LQKENI. J was trimmed by 4 bases and V by 4 bases; bases with no gene match: 17. The length of the CDR3 is 18 residues. Here the CDR3 reads CASSRTPPLQGLADTQYF. The CDR3 DNA is TGTGCCAGCTCACGAACCCCCCCCCTACAGGGGCTCGCAGATACGCAGTATTTT.

This clonotype was observed a few times. The genes are TRBV7-2 and TRBJ1-1; weak D call: TRBD1 (5 bases). V was trimmed by 5 bases and J by 0 bases, leaving 13 bases between them. Per the germline V gene, CDR1 is SGHTA and CDR2 is FQGNSA. The CDR3 has 15 amino acids. CDR3 nucleotide sequence: TGTGCCAGCAGCCCTGGGGGAGGGGTGAACACTGAAGCTTTCTTT. Protein: CASSPGGGVNTEAFF. The full variable domain, with the rest looked up from reference TRBV7-2 and TRBJ1-1, is GAGVSQSPSNKVTEKGKDVELRCDPISGHTALYWYRQSLGQGLEFLIYFQGNSAPDKSGLPSDRFSAERTGGSVSTLTIQRTQQEDSAVYLCASSPGGGVNTEAFFGQGTRLTVV.

This clonotype was found many times. This chain links TRBV5-4 with TRBJ1-1; 9 nucleotides match TRBD1. This CDR3 is built from 15 residues. Germline CDR1 is SGHNT and CDR2 is YYREEE (reference sequence). Trimming at V came to 4 bases and at J to 10 bases, leaving 14 bases not matched to a gene. The CDR3 DNA reads TGTGCCAGCAGCCCGGGTAGTGGGACAGGGATGAGAGCTTTCTTT. It codes for CASSPGSGTGMRAFF.

The gene calls are TRBV11-3 and TRBJ2-2; 7 positions match TRBD1. CDR1 and CDR2 (germline): SGHNT, YENEEA. This CDR3 is 15 amino acids long. V shed 4 bases, J shed 5 bases, and the junction held 7 bases outside the gene matches. CDR3 DNA sequence: TGTGCCAGCAGCTCTCCAGGGGGTAAAACCGGGGAGCTGTTTTTT. Translation gives CASSSPGGKTGELFF.

This clonotype has ten or more counts. The CDR3 nucleotides read TGCGCCAGCAGCCAAGGGCGACTCTCTGGAAACACCATATATTTT. As protein: CASSQGRLSGNTIYF. This rearrangement joins TRBV4-3 to TRBJ1-3; D not certain. Between the trimmed V and J ends, which lost 1 base and 0 bases, there was a span of 7 bases. This CDR3 has 15 amino acids. The germline V gene encodes CDR1 LGHNA and CDR2 YSLEER.